The text below deals with one TCR beta chain. This clonotype was seen only a few times. The target of this receptor is not known. No quality values exist for individual bases; no much larger clone is one base distant. This sample is drawn from a study of CD8 T cells in ankylosing spondylitis (dated by TCRdb to 2015 to 2018). Describing the broader study: T cell receptor beta repertoires were profiled in healthy donors and ankylosing spondylitis patients so that disease-linked TCR variants could be found. The full study cohort comprised 25 ankylosing spondylitis patients and 110 or so healthy donors. Peripheral blood samples were taken, and synovial fluid was additionally collected from ankylosing spondylitis patients.

For sequencing, an Illumina HiSeq 2500 was employed. Quantitative 5'-RACE with molecular barcodes was the method used to prepare the TCR beta libraries. Concerning the study's data processing: A new computational method based on a probabilistic model of VDJ rearrangement was used to identify disease-linked TCR variants. TCRdb reran the public reads through fastp at Q25 and MiXCR, keeping productive beta chains. Each CDR3 protein appears once, grouped with its most common genes and DNA. The V and J calls come from TCRdb's annotation, not from the publication. This sample comprises some 300,000 distinct CDR3 sequences, around 21% of them detected only once. Jointly, the top ten make up 3.5% of the sample. The CDR3 sequence holds 14 residues, the cysteine and phenylalanine included. Kept here is only the CDR3 DNA, which spans 42 bases and is read in frame from base 1. The junction shows trimming of 3 bases on V and 5 bases on J, and the gene matches do not reach 7 bases of it. The germline V gene (reference sequence) sets CDR1 to DFQATT and CDR2 to SNEGSKA.

The study at large found these results: A TCR beta motif of fewer than 10 highly homologous amino acid variants appeared characteristic of blood from ankylosing spondylitis patients. Some TCR beta motif variants had previously been reported in synovial fluid and blood of reactive arthritis patients, which suggested common disease-initiation mechanisms. The disease-linked clones had a CD8+ phenotype and were found at relatively low frequencies in peripheral blood. The disease-linked clones were reported to be significantly enriched in matched synovial fluid samples from ankylosing spondylitis patients.

The rearranged segments are TRBV20-1 and TRBJ2-1, with 7 central nucleotides matching TRBD2. The source material was blood, either unsorted or a sorted T cell fraction (not recorded which). This receptor was obtained from a female donor with ankylosing spondylitis or in good health (not recorded which). The CDR3 region reads CSARKAGFDNEQFF. The DNA reads TGCAGTGCTAGGAAAGCGGGATTCGACAATGAGCAGTTCTTC.